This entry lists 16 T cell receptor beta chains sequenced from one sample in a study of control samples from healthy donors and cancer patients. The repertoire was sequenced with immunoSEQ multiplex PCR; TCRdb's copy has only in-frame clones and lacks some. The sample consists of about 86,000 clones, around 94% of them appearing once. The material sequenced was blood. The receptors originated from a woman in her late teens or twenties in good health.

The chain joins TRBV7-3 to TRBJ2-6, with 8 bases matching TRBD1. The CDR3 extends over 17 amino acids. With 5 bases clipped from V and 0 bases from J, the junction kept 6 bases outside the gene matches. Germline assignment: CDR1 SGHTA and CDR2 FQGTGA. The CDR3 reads CASSENTGGSGANVLTF. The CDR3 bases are TGTGCCAGCAGCGAAAATACAGGGGGCTCTGGGGCCAACGTCCTGACTTTC. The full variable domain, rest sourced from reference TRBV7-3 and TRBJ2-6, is GAGVSQTPSNKVTEKGKYVELRCDPISGHTALYWYRQSLGQGPEFLIYFQGTGAADDSGLPNDRFFAVRPEGSVSTLKIQRTERGDSAVYLCASSENTGGSGANVLTFGAGSRLTVL.

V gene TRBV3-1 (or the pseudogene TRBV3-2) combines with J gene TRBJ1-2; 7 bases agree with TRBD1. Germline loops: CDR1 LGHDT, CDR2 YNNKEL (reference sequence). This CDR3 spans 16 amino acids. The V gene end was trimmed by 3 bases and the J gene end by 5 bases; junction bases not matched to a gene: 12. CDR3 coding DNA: TGTGCCAGCAGCCATGGGACAGCCGTACATCAGTATGGCTACACCTTC. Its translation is CASSHGTAVHQYGYTF.

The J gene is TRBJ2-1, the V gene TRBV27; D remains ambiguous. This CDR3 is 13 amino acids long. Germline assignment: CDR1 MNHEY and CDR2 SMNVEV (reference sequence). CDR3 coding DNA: TGTGTCACACGGACCTCGCAAGGGAATGAGCAGTTCTTC. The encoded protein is CVTRTSQGNEQFF.

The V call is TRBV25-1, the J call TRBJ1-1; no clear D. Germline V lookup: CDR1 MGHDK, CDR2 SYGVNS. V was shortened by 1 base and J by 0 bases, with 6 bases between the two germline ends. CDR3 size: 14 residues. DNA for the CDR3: TGTGCCAGCAGTGAATCGGCACTGAACACTGAAGCTTTCTTT. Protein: CASSESALNTEAFF.

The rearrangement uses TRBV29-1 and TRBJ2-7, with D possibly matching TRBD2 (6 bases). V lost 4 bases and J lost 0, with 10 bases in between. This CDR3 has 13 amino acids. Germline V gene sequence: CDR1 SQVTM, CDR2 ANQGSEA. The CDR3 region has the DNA TGCAGCGTTGCTGACGGGAGCTCCTACGAGCAGTACTTC. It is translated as CSVADGSSYEQYF.

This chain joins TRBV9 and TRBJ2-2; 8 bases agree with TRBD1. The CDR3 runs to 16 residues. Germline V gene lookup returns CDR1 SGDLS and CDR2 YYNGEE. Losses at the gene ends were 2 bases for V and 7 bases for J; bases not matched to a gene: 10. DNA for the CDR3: TGTGCCAGCAGCGTGCAAGGACAGGGAACAATCGGGGAGCTGTTTTTT. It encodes CASSVQGQGTIGELFF.

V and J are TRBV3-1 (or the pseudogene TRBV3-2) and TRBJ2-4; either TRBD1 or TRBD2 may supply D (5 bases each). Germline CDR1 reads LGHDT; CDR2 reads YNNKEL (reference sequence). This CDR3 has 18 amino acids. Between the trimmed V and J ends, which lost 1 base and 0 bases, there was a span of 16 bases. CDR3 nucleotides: TGTGCCAGCAGCCAAGCTAGGTCTGGGGGATTAGCCAAAAACATTCAGTACTTC. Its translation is CASSQARSGGLAKNIQYF.

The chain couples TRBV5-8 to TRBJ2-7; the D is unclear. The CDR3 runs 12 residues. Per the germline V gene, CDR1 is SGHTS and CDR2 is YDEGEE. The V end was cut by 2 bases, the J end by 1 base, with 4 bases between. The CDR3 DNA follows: TGTGCCAGCAGCTTATGGTCCTACGAGCAGTACTTC. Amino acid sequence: CASSLWSYEQYF.

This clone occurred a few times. The CDR3 loop is CASSLVGAYGYTF. The CDR3 DNA is TGTGCCAGCAGCTTAGTGGGGGCTTATGGCTACACCTTC. This sequence joins TRBV7-9 and TRBJ1-2; D is perhaps TRBD1 (6 bases). Trimming left V 1 base short and J 5 bases short, with 8 bases between. Germline V gene data show CDR1 as SEHNR and CDR2 as FQNEAQ (reference sequence). The CDR3 consists of 13 residues. Full variable domain (rest looked up from reference TRBV7-9 and TRBJ1-2): DTGVSQNPRHKITKRGQNVTFRCDPISEHNRLYWYRQTLGQGPEFLTYFQNEAQLEKSRLLSDRFSAERPKGSFSTLEIQRTEQGDSAMYLCASSLVGAYGYTFGSGTRLTVV.

CDR3 nucleotide sequence: TGTGCCAGCAGAAGGACGGCAAGCTCCTATAATTCACCCCTCCACTTT. Translating gives CASRRTASSYNSPLHF. The rearrangement links TRBV28 to TRBJ1-6; no reliable D call. V gave up 6 bases and J gave up 0 bases, with 12 bases separating them. The CDR3 length is 16 residues. Per germline, CDR1 MDHEN and CDR2 SYDVKM.

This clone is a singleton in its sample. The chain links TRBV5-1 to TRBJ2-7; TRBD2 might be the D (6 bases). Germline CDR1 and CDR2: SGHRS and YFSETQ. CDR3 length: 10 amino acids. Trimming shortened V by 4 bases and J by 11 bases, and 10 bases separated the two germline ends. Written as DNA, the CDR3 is TGCGCCAGCAGCCCGACGGGGGAGTACTTC. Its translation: CASSPTGEYF.

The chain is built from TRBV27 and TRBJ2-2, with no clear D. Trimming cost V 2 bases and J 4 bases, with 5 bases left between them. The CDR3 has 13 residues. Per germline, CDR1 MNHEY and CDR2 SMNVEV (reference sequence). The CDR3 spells CASSLTVTGELFF. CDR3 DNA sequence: TGTGCCAGCAGTTTAACGGTCACCGGGGAGCTGTTTTTT.

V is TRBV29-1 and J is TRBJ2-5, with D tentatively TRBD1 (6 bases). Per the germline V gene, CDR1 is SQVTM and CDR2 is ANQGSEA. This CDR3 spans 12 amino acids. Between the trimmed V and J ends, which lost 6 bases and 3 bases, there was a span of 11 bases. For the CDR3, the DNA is TGCAGCGTCCGGACAGCCAAAGAGACCCAGTACTTC. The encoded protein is CSVRTAKETQYF.

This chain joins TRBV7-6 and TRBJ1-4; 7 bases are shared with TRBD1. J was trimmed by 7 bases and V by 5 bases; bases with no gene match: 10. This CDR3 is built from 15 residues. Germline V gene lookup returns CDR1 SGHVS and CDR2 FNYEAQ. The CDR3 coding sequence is TGTGCCAGCAGCCCCGCCAGACACAGGGGTGAAAAACTGTTTTTT. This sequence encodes CASSPARHRGEKLFF.

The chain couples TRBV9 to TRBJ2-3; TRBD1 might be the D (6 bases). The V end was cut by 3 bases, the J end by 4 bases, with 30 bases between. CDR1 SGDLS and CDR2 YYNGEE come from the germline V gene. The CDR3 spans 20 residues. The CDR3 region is CASSERIDRPGSTLADTQYF. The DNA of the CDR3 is TGTGCCAGCAGCGAGCGAATTGACAGGCCGGGATCTACTCTCGCAGATACGCAGTATTTT. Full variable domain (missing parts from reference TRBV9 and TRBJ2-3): DSGVTQTPKHLITATGQRVTLRCSPRSGDLSVYWYQQSLDQGLQFLIQYYNGEERAKGNILERFSAQQFPDLHSELNLSSLELGDSALYFCASSERIDRPGSTLADTQYFGPGTRLTVL.

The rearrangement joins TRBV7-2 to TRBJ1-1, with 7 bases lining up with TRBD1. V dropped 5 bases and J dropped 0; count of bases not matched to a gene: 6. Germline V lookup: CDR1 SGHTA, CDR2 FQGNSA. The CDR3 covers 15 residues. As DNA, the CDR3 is TGTGCCAGCAGCCCATGGGGACAGCTGAACACTGAAGCTTTCTTT. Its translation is CASSPWGQLNTEAFF.